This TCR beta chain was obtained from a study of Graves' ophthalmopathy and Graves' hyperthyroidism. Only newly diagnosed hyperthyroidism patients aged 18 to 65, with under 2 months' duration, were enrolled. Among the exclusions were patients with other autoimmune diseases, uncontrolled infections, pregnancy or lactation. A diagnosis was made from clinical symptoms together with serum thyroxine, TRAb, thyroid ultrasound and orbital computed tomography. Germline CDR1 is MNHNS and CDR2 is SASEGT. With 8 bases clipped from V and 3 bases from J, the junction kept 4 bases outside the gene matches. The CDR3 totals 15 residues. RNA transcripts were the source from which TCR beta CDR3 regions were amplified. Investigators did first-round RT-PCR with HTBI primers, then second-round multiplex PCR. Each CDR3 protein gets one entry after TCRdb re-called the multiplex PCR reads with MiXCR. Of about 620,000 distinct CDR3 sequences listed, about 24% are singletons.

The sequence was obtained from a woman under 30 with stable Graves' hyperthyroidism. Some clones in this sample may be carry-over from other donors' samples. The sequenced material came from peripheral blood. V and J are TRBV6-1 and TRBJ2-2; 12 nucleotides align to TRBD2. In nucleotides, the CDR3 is TGTGCCAGCGACCTAGCGGGAGGGGACACCGGGGAGCTGTTTTTT. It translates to CASDLAGGDTGELFF.